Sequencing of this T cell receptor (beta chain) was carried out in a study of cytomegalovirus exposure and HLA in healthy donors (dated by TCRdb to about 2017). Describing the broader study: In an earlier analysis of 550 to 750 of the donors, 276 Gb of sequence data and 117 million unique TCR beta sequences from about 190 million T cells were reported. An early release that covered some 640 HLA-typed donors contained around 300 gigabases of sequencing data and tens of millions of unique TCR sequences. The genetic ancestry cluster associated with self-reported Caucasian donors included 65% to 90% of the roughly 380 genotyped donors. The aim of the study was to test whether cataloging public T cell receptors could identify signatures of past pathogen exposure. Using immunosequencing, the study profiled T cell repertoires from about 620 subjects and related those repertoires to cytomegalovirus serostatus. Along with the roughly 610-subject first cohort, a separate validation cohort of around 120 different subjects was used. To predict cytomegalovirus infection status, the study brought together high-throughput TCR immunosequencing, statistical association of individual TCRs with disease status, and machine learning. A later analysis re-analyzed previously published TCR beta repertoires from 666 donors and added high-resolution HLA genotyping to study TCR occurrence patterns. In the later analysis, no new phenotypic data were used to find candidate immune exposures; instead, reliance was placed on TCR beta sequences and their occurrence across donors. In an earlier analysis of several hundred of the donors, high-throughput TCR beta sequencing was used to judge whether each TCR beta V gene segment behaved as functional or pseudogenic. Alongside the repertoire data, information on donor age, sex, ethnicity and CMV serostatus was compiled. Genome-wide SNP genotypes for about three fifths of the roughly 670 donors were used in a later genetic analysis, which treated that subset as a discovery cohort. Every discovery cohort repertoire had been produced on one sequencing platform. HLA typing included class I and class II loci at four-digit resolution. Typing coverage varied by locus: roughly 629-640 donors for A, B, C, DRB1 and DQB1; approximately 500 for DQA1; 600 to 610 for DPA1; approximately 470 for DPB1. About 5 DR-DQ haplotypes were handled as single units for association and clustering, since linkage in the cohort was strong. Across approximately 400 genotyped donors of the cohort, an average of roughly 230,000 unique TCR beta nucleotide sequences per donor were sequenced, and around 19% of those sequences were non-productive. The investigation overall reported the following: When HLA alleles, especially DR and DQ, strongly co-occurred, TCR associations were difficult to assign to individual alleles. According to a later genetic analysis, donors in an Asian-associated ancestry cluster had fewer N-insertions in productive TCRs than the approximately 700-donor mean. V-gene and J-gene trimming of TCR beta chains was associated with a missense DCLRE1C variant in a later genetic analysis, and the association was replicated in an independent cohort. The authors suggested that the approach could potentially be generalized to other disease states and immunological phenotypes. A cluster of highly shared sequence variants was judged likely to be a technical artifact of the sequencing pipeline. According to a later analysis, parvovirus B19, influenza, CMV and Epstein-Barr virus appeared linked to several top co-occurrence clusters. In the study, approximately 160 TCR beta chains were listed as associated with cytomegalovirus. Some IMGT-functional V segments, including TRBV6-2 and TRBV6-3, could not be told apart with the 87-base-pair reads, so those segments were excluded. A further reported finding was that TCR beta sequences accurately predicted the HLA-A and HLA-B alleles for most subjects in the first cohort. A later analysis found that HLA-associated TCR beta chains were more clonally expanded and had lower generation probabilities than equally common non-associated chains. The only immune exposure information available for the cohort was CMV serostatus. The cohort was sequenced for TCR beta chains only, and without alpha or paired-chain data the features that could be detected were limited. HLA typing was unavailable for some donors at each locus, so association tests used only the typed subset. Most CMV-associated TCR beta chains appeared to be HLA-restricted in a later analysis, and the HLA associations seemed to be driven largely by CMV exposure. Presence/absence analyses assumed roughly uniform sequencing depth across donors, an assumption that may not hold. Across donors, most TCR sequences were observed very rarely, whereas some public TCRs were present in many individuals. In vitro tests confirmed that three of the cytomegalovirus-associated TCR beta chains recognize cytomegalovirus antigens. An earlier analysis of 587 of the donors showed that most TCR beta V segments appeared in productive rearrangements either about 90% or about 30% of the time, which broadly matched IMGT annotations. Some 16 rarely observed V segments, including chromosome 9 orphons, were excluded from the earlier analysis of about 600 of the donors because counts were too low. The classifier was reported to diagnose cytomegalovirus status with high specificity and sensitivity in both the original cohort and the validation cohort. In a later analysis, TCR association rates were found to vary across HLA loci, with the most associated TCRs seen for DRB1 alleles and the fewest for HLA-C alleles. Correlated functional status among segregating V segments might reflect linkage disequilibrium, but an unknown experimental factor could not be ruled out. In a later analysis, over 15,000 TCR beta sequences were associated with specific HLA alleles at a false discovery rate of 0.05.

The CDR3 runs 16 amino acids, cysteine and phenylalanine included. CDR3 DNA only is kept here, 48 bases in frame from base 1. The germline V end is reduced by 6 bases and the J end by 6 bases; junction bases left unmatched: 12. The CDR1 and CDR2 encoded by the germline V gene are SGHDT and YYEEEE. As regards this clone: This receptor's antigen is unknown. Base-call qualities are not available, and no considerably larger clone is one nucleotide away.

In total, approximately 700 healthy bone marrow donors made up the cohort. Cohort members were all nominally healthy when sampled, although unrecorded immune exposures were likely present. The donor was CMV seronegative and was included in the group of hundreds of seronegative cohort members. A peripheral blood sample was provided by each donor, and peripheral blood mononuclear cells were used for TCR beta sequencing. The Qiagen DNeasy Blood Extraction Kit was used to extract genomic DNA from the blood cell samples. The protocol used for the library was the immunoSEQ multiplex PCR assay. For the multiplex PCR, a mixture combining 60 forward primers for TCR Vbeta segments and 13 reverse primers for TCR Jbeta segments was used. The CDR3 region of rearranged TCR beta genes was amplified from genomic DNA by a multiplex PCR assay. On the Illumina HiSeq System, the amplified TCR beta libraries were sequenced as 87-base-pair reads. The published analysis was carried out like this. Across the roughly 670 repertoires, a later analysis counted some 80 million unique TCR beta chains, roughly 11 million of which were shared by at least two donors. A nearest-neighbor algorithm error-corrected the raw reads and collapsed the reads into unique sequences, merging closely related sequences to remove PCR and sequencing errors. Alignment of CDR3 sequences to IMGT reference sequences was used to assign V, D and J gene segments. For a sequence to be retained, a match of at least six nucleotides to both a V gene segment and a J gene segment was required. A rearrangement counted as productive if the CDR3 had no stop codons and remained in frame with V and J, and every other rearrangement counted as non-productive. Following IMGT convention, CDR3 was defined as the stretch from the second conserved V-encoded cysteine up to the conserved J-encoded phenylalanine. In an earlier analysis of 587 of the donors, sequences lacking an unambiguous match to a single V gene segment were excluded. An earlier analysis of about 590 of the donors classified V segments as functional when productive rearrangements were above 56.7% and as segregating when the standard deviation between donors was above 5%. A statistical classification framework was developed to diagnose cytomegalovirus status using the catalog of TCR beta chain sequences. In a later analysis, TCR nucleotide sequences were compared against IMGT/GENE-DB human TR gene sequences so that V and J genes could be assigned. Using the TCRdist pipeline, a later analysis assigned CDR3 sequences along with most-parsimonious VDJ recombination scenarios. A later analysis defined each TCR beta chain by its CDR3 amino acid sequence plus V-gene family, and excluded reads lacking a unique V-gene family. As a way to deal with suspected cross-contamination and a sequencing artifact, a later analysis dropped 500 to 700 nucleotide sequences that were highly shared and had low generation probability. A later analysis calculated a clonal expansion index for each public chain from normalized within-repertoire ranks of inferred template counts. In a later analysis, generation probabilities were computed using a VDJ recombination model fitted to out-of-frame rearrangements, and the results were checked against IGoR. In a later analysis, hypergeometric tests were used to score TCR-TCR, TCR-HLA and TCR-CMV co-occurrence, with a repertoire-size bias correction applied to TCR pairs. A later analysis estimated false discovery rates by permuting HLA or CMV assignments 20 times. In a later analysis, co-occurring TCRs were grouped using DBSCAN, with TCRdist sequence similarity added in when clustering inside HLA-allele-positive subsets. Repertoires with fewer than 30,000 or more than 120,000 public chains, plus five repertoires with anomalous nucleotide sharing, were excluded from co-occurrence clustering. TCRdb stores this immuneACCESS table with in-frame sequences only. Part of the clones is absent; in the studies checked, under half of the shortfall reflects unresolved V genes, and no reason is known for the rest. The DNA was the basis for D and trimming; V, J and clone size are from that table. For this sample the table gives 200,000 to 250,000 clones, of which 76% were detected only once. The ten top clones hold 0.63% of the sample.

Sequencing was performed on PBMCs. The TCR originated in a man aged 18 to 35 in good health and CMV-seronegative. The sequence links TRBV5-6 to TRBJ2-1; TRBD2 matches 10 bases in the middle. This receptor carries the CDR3 CASIVRASGSSNEQFF. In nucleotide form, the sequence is TGTGCCAGCATCGTTCGGGCTAGCGGGAGTAGCAATGAGCAGTTCTTC.